The rows below give T cell receptor beta chains drawn from one sample of a study of shared clonotypes between healthy human individuals. TCRdb keeps only in-frame clones here, not all; method: immunoSEQ multiplex PCR. Here the sample spans 1,500,000 or so clones, approximately 96% being singletons. Sequenced material: naive CD4+ T cells sorted from blood. The receptors come from a man aged 25-45 years in good health. Each CDR3 is given with its conserved first and last residue. The D gene is left open where the match is weak. The size field is filled for only some rows; it gives once, few, many or a size class.

clone_size | j_call | v_call | d_call | cdr3_nt | cdr3_aa
. | TRBJ1-1 | TRBV5-6 | TRBD1 | TGTGCCAGCAGCGCGGGGACAGGGGTAGAGGTGAACACTGAAGCTTTCTTT | CASSAGTGVEVNTEAFF
. | TRBJ1-5 | TRBV19 | . | TGTGCCAGTAGTCTCGTTCTGGGCCAGCCCCAGCATTTT | CASSLVLGQPQHF
. | TRBJ2-5 | TRBV14 | . | TGTGCCAGCAGCTGGGCGCGCCAAGAGACCCAGTACTTC | CASSWARQETQYF
. | TRBJ2-1 | TRBV28 | TRBD2 | TGTGCCAGCAGTTTCTCTCGCGGGAGGGTGGGGAATGAGCAGTTCTTC | CASSFSRGRVGNEQFF
. | TRBJ2-7 | TRBV7-2 | . | TGTGCCAGCAGCTCCCAGGGGAGAAGCTCCTACGAGCAGTACTTC | CASSSQGRSSYEQYF
. | TRBJ2-7 | TRBV5-1 | . | TGCGCCAGCGGTTTGTCGGGAAGCTCCTACGAGCAGTACTTC | CASGLSGSSYEQYF
few | TRBJ2-7 | TRBV4-3 | . | TGCGCCAGCAGCCAAGATCCCACATCCTACGAGCAGTACTTC | CASSQDPTSYEQYF
. | TRBJ2-3 | TRBV27 | TRBD2 | TGTGCCACCGGGTCGTGGACTAGCGGGAGAACGACGCAGTATTTT | CATGSWTSGRTTQYF
. | TRBJ1-3 | TRBV10-2 | . | TGCGCCAGCAGCCTCACAATAGGAAACACCATATATTTT | CASSLTIGNTIYF
. | TRBJ2-3 | TRBV7-3 | . | TGTGCCAGCGGTACCTCCTTCGATACGCAGTATTTT | CASGTSFDTQYF
once | TRBJ1-3 | TRBV7-9 | TRBD1 | TGTGCCAGCAGCCAGACAGGGGTTTCTGGAAACACCATATATTTT | CASSQTGVSGNTIYF
. | TRBJ2-1 | TRBV4-1 | . | TGCGCCAGCAGCCTGAGATTAGTTGGTATCTACAATGAGCAGTTCTTC | CASSLRLVGIYNEQFF
once | TRBJ2-3 | TRBV5-1 | . | TGCGCCAGCAGCTTGCAGGTCGGTGATACGCAGTATTTT | CASSLQVGDTQYF
. | TRBJ2-5 | TRBV5-1 | TRBD1 | TGCGCCAGCAGCAGGGGACAGCTCCAAGAGACCCAGTACTTC | CASSRGQLQETQYF
. | TRBJ1-2 | TRBV6-1 | . | TGTGCCAGCAGTGAATCTAGGCCAAAAAGGGACTATGGCTACACCTTC | CASSESRPKRDYGYTF
. | TRBJ2-3 | TRBV7-9 | TRBD2 | TGTGCCAGCAGCTCGGGACTAGCGGGAGTCGCAGATACGCAGTATTTT | CASSSGLAGVADTQYF
. | TRBJ2-6 | TRBV6-1 | TRBD1 | TGTGCCAGCAGTGAATCGGACAGGACTTTACCCTCTGGGGCCAACGTCCTGACTTTC | CASSESDRTLPSGANVLTF
. | TRBJ2-7 | TRBV28 | TRBD2 | TGTGCCTCAATCTCTAGCGGTTCCTACGAGCAGTACTTC | CASISSGSYEQYF
. | TRBJ2-3 | TRBV2 | TRBD2 | TGTGCCAGCATTACACAAAAGGGGGCGGGAGGGACAGATACGCAGTATTTT | CASITQKGAGGTDTQYF
once | TRBJ1-1 | TRBV6-1 | . | TGTGCCAGCATGTTGACACTGAACACTGAAGCTTTCTTT | CASMLTLNTEAFF
. | TRBJ1-2 | TRBV7-8 | TRBD1 | TGTGCCAGCAGCCTGGGGAAGGGACAGGTTGTGGGCTCCCGCTATGGCTACACCTTC | CASSLGKGQVVGSRYGYTF
. | TRBJ2-2 | TRBV18 | TRBD2 | TGTGCCAGCTCACCACGTCTAGCGGGAGAGGACACCGGGGAGCTGTTTTTT | CASSPRLAGEDTGELFF
. | TRBJ2-3 | TRBV29-1 | . | TGCAGCGTTGTGGTGGGCCTGAGCACAGATACGCAGTATTTT | CSVVVGLSTDTQYF
. | TRBJ1-4 | TRBV7-8 | . | TGTGCCAGCAGCTTAGCGCTTGGACCGGTGGGTAATGAAAAACTGTTTTTT | CASSLALGPVGNEKLFF
. | TRBJ2-1 | TRBV13 | TRBD2 | TGTGCCAGCAGCCCGGGGGTCTCCAGCGGGAGTCGGGTGAATGAGCAGTTCTTC | CASSPGVSSGSRVNEQFF
. | TRBJ2-2 | TRBV5-1 | . | TGCGCCAGCAGCTCGACCCCGGGGGCGTACACCGGGGAGCTGTTTTTT | CASSSTPGAYTGELFF
. | TRBJ2-3 | TRBV27 | TRBD2 | TGTGCCAGCAGTTTATCGTCGACTAGCGGGACTAGGCTGGTTGCTGGTACGCAGTATTTT | CASSLSSTSGTRLVAGTQYF
. | TRBJ2-7 | TRBV9 | TRBD2 | TGTGCCAGCAGCGTAGGAGGGAGGGTGAGCTCCTACGAGCAGTACTTC | CASSVGGRVSSYEQYF
. | TRBJ2-2 | TRBV9 | TRBD1 | TGTGCCAGCAGCAAAACAGGGGGAGTAGGGGAGCTGTTTTTT | CASSKTGGVGELFF
. | TRBJ2-1 | TRBV18 | . | TGTGCCAGCTCAGCCGTTCGGGGGAGTGAGCAGTTCTTC | CASSAVRGSEQFF
. | TRBJ1-3 | TRBV5-1 | . | TGCGCCAGCAGCAAAACCGGACAGCTCTCTGGAAACACCATATATTTT | CASSKTGQLSGNTIYF
. | TRBJ2-5 | TRBV6-1 | . | TGTGCCGGGAGTTTTTCTGAAGAGACCCAGTACTTC | CAGSFSEETQYF
. | TRBJ2-3 | TRBV10-2 | TRBD2 | TGCGCCAGCAGTGATTTGCGACTAGCGGGAGTTGCAGATACGCAGTATTTT | CASSDLRLAGVADTQYF